A selection of T cell receptor beta chains follows, all from one sample in a study of CD8+CD57+ T cells in acquired aplastic anemia. MiXCR, applied by TCRdb to the reads, yields one record per CDR3 protein. Here the sample spans roughly 190,000 distinct CDR3 sequences, approximately 48% being singletons. The sequenced material came from sorted CD4+, CD8+, or CD8+CD57+ T cells (not recorded which) from PBMCs. Receptors originate from a human donor with aplastic anemia. Each CDR3 is given with its conserved first and last residue. D genes are given only for firm matches. The listing skips clone size in some rows; elsewhere it reads once, few, many or a size class.

TRBV10-3,TRBD1,NA,TRBJ2-2,CAISNFPGQENTGELFF,TGTGCCATCAGTAACTTCCCGGGACAGGAGAACACCGGGGAGCTGTTTTTT
TRBV10-3,NA,NA,TRBJ1-2,CATGGRKNYGYTF,TGTGCCACTGGGGGACGGAAAAACTATGGCTACACCTTC
TRBV12-3/TRBV12-4,NA,NA,TRBJ1-2,CASRSTMNYGYTF,TGTGCCAGCAGGTCGACTATGAACTATGGCTACACCTTC
TRBV7-6,NA,NA,TRBJ1-3,CASSLAFSGNTIYF,TGTGCCAGCAGCTTGGCTTTCTCTGGAAACACCATATATTTT
TRBV2,NA,NA,TRBJ2-3,CAISSGIQITDTQYF,TGTGCCATCAGCTCCGGGATTCAAATAACAGATACGCAGTATTTT
TRBV7-9,NA,NA,TRBJ2-2,CASSQGGISTGELFF,TGTGCCAGCAGTCAAGGGGGGATCTCCACCGGGGAGCTGTTTTTT
TRBV6-6,NA,NA,TRBJ1-2,CASSPQHGYTF,TGTGCCAGCAGCCCCCAACACGGCTACACCTTC
TRBV20-1,NA,many,TRBJ2-3,CSARDNRKRDTQYF,TGCAGTGCTAGAGATAACCGGAAAAGGGATACGCAGTATTTT
TRBV29-1,NA,few,TRBJ2-3,CSASTGTDTQYF,TGCAGCGCCTCGACAGGCACAGATACGCAGTATTTT
TRBV29-1,NA,many,TRBJ2-1,CSVASRPYNEQFF,TGCAGCGTCGCTTCAAGGCCCTACAATGAGCAGTTCTTC
TRBV19,NA,many,TRBJ2-1,CASSNRRNEQFF,TGTGCCAGTAGTAACCGGAGAAATGAGCAGTTCTTC
TRBV7-2,NA,NA,TRBJ1-3,CASSSGRNTIYF,TGTGCCAGCAGCTCGGGGAGAAACACCATATATTTT
TRBV5-6,TRBD2,NA,TRBJ2-5,CASSLGPSGGRYQETQYF,TGTGCCAGCAGCTTGGGGCCTAGCGGGGGACGGTACCAAGAGACCCAGTACTTC
TRBV7-2,TRBD2,NA,TRBJ2-7,CASSLKAGGVTEQYF,TGTGCCAGCAGCTTAAAAGCGGGAGGGGTGACCGAGCAGTACTTC
TRBV9,NA,NA,TRBJ2-3,CASSEAANTQYF,TGTGCCAGCAGCGAGGCGGCGAATACGCAGTATTTT
TRBV10-3,NA,NA,TRBJ2-7,CASSELRGSRDEQYF,TGTGCCAGCAGTGAATTAAGGGGCAGCCGCGACGAGCAGTACTTC
TRBV5-1,TRBD1,many,TRBJ1-2,CASSSGTGSFGYTF,TGCGCCAGCAGCTCCGGGACAGGGTCATTTGGCTACACCTTC
TRBV6-1,NA,few,TRBJ2-3,CASSEFSALPDTQYF,TGTGCCAGCAGTGAATTCTCGGCTCTGCCAGATACGCAGTATTTT
TRBV27,NA,NA,TRBJ1-1,CASSLEGRRAFF,TGTGCCAGCAGTTTAGAAGGGAGGCGAGCTTTCTTT
TRBV6-6,NA,many,TRBJ1-5,CASSYGGESNQPQHF,TGTGCCAGCAGTTACGGGGGGGAGAGCAATCAGCCCCAGCATTTT
TRBV9,TRBD1,NA,TRBJ1-3,CASSVEGQGTSGNTIYF,TGTGCCAGCAGCGTAGAGGGACAGGGGACGTCTGGAAACACCATATATTTT
TRBV6-2/TRBV6-3,TRBD2,few,TRBJ2-7,CASSLRRTSGYYEQYF,TGTGCCAGCAGTCTCCGACGGACTAGCGGATACTACGAGCAGTACTTC
TRBV15,NA,NA,TRBJ1-2,CATSTRGAPNYGYTF,TGTGCCACCAGCACCCGGGGAGCACCTAACTATGGCTACACCTTC
TRBV2,NA,NA,TRBJ2-1,CATQRAEGDEQFF,TGTGCCACCCAGCGCGCAGAGGGCGATGAGCAGTTCTTC
TRBV5-1,NA,NA,TRBJ1-4,CASSLRQGDEKLFF,TGCGCCAGCAGCTTGCGGCAGGGCGATGAAAAACTGTTTTTC